This T cell receptor beta chain was captured by sequencing in a study of cytomegalovirus exposure and HLA in healthy donors. Study-wide results and limits: Some public TCRs appeared in many individuals, while most sequences were rare. CMV antigen specificity of a few CMV-associated chains was confirmed in vitro.

The data were produced by immunoSEQ multiplex PCR, yet TCRdb's version contains in-frame clones alone and is incomplete. The sample yields some 150,000 clones, roughly 86% seen once. A word on this clone: The antigen is not known.

CDR1 LGHNA and CDR2 YSLEER come from the germline V gene. The junction had 6 bases not matched to a gene; V was cut back by 1 base and J by 7 bases. CDR3 size: 15 residues. Sequencing was done on a sample of PBMCs. The V and J genes are TRBV4-3 and TRBJ2-2; 7 nucleotides line up with TRBD2. The source of this sequence is a man aged 18 to 29 in good health and CMV-seropositive. Here the CDR3 reads CASSQGVSGGGELFF. CDR3 in DNA: TGCGCCAGCAGCCAAGGGGTCTCGGGGGGCGGGGAGCTGTTTTTT.